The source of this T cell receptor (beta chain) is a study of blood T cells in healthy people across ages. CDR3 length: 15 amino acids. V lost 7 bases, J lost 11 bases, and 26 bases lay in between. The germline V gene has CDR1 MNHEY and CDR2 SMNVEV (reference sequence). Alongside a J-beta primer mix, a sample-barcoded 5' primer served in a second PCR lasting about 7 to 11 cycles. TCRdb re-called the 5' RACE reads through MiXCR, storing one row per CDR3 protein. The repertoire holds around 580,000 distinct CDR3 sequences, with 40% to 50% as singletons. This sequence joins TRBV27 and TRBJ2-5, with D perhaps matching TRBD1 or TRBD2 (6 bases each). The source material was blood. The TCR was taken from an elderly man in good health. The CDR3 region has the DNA TGTGCCAGCAACGCGGGGACACCACCCGTCGGGGAGCAGTACTTC. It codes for CASNAGTPPVGEQYF.